This T cell receptor (beta chain) was observed in a study of CD8 T cells in Susac syndrome. With respect to this clonotype: Antigen specificity is unknown.

Findings and limits, study-wide: In its TCR sequencing and HLA analysis, the study acknowledged that the number of individuals was relatively small.

It was with random hexamers that about 0.45 to 1 ug RNA was reverse transcribed. Amplification of TCR beta CDR3 by immunoSEQ multiplex PCR spanned 54 Vbeta and 13 Jbeta. TCRdb re-called the immunoSEQ multiplex PCR reads through MiXCR, storing one row per CDR3 protein. The repertoire holds about 60,000 distinct CDR3 sequences, with 85% to 95% as singletons. V was trimmed by 0 bases and J by 6 bases, leaving 10 bases between them. Germline loops: CDR1 SGDLS, CDR2 YYNGEE. The CDR3 is made up of 13 amino acids. The multiple sclerosis controls comprised treatment-naive patients whose relapsing-remitting disease was stable or active. Bulk CD8+ and CD4+ cells came from magnetic negative isolation; CD8+ TEMRA by FACS.

This receptor was identified in a human donor with multiple sclerosis. Sequenced input: CD8+ T cells from PBMCs. The rearrangement uses TRBV9 and TRBJ2-7; D not resolved. The CDR3 is CASSVAPVSEQYF. The CDR3 DNA is TGTGCCAGCAGCGTAGCTCCAGTCTCCGAGCAGTACTTC.